This TCR beta chain originates from a study of CD8+ T cells in alopecia areata. Extraction and reverse transcription of RNA yielded cDNA as the sequencing template. Profiling relied on immunoSEQ multiplex PCR, and the TCRdb table lists in-frame clones only, not all of them. The data contain fewer than 200,000 clones, 67% of them singletons. V lost 1 base and J 0 bases, leaving 10 bases between the germline ends. This CDR3 contains 16 residues. Germline CDR1 is SEHNR and CDR2 is FQNEAQ (reference sequence). A FACSAria was used to sort CD4+ and CD8+ T cells. These cells came from PBMCs. The origin of this receptor is a human donor with alopecia areata. The sample in question was CD8+ T cells sorted from blood, obtained at week 0. The chain joins TRBV7-9 to TRBJ2-4; D is ambiguous. CDR3 amino acids: CASSLDMQLAKNIQYF. Here the CDR3 DNA reads TGTGCCAGCAGCTTAGATATGCAGCTAGCCAAAAACATTCAGTACTTC.